This T cell receptor (beta chain) was identified in a study of T-cell memory formation after mild COVID-19. The 5'RACE method, run with constant-segment primers, produced TCR alpha and TCR beta cDNA libraries (carrying sample barcodes and UMIs). MiXCR, run by TCRdb on the 5' RACE reads, gives a single entry per CDR3 protein. The table lists about 290,000 distinct CDR3 sequences, roughly 15% of them singletons, with roughly 23% in the top ten. Trimming removed 7 bases from V and 8 bases from J, with 20 bases in between. Germline CDR1 is SNHLY and CDR2 is FYNNEI. The CDR3 has 14 amino acids. This rearrangement joins TRBV2 to TRBJ1-1; no firm D call. The sequenced sample was PBMCs or a T cell subset sorted from them (not recorded which). This clonotype originated in a man younger than 30 who had mild COVID-19 (a few samples of this study predate the infection). Cell type and time point are not known. This CDR3 is CASTKGTIGREAFF. CDR3 nucleotides: TGTGCCAGCACGAAGGGAACAATAGGCCGCGAAGCTTTCTTT.